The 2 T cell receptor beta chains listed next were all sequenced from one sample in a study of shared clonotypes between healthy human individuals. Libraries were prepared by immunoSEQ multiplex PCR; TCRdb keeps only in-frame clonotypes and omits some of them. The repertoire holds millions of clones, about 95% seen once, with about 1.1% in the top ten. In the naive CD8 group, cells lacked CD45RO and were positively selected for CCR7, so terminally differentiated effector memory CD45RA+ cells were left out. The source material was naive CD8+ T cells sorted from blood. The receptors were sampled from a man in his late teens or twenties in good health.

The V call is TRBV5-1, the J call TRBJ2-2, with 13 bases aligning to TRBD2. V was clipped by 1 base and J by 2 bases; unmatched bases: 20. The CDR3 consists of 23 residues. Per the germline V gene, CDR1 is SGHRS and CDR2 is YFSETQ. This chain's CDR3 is CASSLNPGTRGLAGDPNTGELFF. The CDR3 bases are TGCGCCAGCAGCTTGAATCCCGGGACACGCGGACTAGCGGGAGATCCCAACACCGGGGAGCTGTTTTTT.

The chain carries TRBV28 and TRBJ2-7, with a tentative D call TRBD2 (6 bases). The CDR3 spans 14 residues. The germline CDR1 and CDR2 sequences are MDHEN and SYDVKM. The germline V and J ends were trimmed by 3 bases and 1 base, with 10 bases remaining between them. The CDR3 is CASSFMGGSYEQYF. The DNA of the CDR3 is TGTGCCAGCAGTTTCATGGGAGGTTCCTACGAGCAGTACTTC.